This T cell receptor (beta chain) originates from a study of blood T cell repertoires in COVID-19. On the study more broadly: Samples of COVID-19 (acute and convalescent) were obtained from the United States, Italy and Spain.

The assay was immunoSEQ multiplex PCR, and TCRdb's table has in-frame clones only and misses some. Of under 250,000 clones detected, about 90% appear once; the ten largest clones hold 0.82%. Trimming cost V 4 bases and J 1 base; bases outside gene matches: 4. Germline loops: CDR1 SGHRS, CDR2 YFSETQ. The CDR3 extends over 15 amino acids. Sequenced sample: peripheral blood. The TCR comes from a man aged 55 to 70 with COVID-19, enrolled during active disease. The chain couples TRBV5-1 to TRBJ1-1; 10 nucleotides match TRBD1. The CDR3 coding sequence is TGCGCCAGCAGCGGAGGGACAGGGGCGAACACTGAAGCTTTCTTT. As protein: CASSGGTGANTEAFF.